The 3 T cell receptor beta chains presented below share a single source sample, sequenced in a study of blood T cells in healthy people across ages. Primers used in a second PCR of about 6 to 11 cycles were a sample-barcoded 5' primer and a J-beta primer mix. TCRdb fed the 5' RACE reads into MiXCR, producing one record per CDR3 protein. This sample has under 700,000 distinct CDR3 sequences, with nearly 25% found just once. These same records also appear under a second study, on T cells of mothers and their children.

Sequenced material: blood. All receptors come from a boy younger than 18 in good health.

The rearrangement uses TRBV5-1 and TRBJ2-5; unclear D gene. This CDR3 has 14 residues. The V end lost 4 bases, the J end lost 0 bases, and 10 bases lay between the germline ends. Germline V gene data show CDR1 as SGHRS and CDR2 as YFSETQ. The CDR3 sequence is CASSPRAYQETQYF. The CDR3 DNA reads as TGCGCCAGCAGCCCTCGGGCGTACCAAGAGACCCAGTACTTC.

The CDR3 DNA reads TGTGCCAGCAGCTTATCGTCCCGTTGGACTGAAGCTTTCTTT. Translating gives CASSLSSRWTEAFF. This chain connects TRBV5-6 to TRBJ1-1; D gene ambiguous. This CDR3 comprises 14 residues. V was trimmed by 2 bases and J by 5 bases, leaving 13 bases between them. Germline assignment: CDR1 SGHDT and CDR2 YYEEEE.

The chain recombines TRBV20-1 with TRBJ2-1; unclear D gene. Between the trimmed V and J ends, which lost 1 base and 4 bases, there was a span of 11 bases. CDR1 and CDR2 (germline): DFQATT, SNEGSKA (reference sequence). There are 14 residues in the CDR3. The CDR3 sequence is CSARAGSVYNEQFF. CDR3 in DNA: TGCAGTGCTAGAGCGGGTTCAGTGTACAATGAGCAGTTCTTC.